Described below is a single T cell receptor (beta chain) sequence and its context. One end of the junction does not line up with germline, which may come from a read error. Together with a sample-barcoded 5' primer, a J-beta primer mix was included in a second PCR lasting about 6 to 11 cycles. A single record per CDR3 protein comes from TCRdb applying MiXCR to the 5' RACE reads. The table shows about 930,000 distinct CDR3 sequences, with about 28% occurring only once. This record comes from a study of blood T cells in healthy people across ages. Germline CDR1 LGHNA, CDR2 YNFKEQ. The CDR3 spans 16 residues. These data are also associated with another study on T cells of mothers and their children.

The specimen sequenced was blood. This sequence originates from a woman aged 40 to 50 in good health. The rearrangement uses TRBV4-2 and TRBJ1-4; TRBD1 aligns across 7 bases. The CDR3 nucleotides are TGTGCCAGCAGCCGGGAGGGGACAGCAACTAATGAAGAACTGTTTTTT. Translated, it gives CASSREGTATNEELFF.